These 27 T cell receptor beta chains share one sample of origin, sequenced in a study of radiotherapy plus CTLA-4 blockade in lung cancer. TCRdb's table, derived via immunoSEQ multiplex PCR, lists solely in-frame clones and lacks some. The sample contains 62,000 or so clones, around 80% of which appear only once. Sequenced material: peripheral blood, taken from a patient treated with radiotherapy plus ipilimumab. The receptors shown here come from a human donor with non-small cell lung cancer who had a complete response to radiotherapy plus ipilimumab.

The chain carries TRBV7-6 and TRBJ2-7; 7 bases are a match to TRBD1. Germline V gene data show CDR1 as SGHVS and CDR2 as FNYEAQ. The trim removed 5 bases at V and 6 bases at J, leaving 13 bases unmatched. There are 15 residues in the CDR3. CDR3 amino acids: CASSIRDSLSPEQYF. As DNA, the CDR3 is TGTGCCAGCAGCATCCGGGACAGCTTAAGCCCCGAGCAGTACTTC.

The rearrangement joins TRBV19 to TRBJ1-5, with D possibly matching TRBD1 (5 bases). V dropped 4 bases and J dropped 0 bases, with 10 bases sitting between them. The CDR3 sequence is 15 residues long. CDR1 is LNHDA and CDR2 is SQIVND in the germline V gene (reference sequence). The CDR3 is CASSTDSGSNQPQHF. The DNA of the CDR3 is TGTGCCAGTAGTACCGACAGTGGTAGCAATCAGCCCCAGCATTTT.

The CDR3: CASSRPGQILYGYTF. CDR3 nucleotides: TGTGCCAGCAGCCGACCGGGACAGATTCTATATGGCTACACCTTC. The chain links TRBV7-2 to TRBJ1-2; 7 nucleotides line up with TRBD1. The CDR3 runs to 15 residues. The V gene end was trimmed by 5 bases and the J gene end by 5 bases; junction bases not matched to a gene: 11. Germline lookup yields CDR1 SGHTA and CDR2 FQGNSA.

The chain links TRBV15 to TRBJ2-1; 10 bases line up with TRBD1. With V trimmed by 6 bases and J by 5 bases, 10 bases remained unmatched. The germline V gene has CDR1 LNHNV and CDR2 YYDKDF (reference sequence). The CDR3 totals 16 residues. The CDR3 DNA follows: TGTGCCACCAGTTGGGTTGCCGGGACAGGGGACAATGAGCAGTTCTTC. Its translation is CATSWVAGTGDNEQFF.

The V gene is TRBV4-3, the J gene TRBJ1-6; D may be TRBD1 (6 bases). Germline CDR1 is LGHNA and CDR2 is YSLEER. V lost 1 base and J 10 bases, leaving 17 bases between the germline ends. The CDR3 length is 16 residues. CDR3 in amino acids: CASSQGARNQGSPLHF. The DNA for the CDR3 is TGCGCCAGCAGCCAAGGGGCGAGGAATCAGGGGTCACCCCTCCACTTT.

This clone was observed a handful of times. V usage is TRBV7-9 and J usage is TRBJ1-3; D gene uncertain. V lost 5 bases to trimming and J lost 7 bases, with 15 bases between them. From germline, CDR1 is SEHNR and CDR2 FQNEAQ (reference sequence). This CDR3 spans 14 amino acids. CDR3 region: CASSPDLRGNTIYF. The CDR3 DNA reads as TGTGCCAGCAGCCCGGATCTACGAGGGAACACCATATATTTT.

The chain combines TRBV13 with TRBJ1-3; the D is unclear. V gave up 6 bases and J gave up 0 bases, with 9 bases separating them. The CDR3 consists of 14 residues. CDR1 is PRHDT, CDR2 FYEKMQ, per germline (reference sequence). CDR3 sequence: CASSRKSSGNTIYF. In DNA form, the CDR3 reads TGTGCCAGCAGTCGTAAAAGCTCTGGAAACACCATATATTTT. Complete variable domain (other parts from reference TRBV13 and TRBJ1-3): AAGVIQSPRHLIKEKRETATLKCYPIPRHDTVYWYQQGPGQDPQFLISFYEKMQSDKGSIPDRFSAQQFSDYHSELNMSSLELGDSALYFCASSRKSSGNTIYFGEGSWLTVV.

The CDR3 DNA sequence: TGTGCCAGCAGCCAAGGTGGCGGGACAGTACTCACTGAAGCTTTCTTT. Its protein product is CASSQGGGTVLTEAFF. V gene TRBV14 combines with J gene TRBJ1-1; 7 bases fit TRBD1. The CDR3 is 16 residues long. The V gene's germline CDR1 is SGHDN and CDR2 FVKESK. The J segment lost 4 bases and the V segment lost 1 base, leaving 9 bases of the junction unmatched.

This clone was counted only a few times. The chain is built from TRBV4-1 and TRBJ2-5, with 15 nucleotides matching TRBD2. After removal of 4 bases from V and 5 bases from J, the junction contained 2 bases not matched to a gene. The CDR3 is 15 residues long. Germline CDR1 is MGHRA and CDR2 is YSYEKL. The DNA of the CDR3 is TGCGCCAGCAGCCCTGGACTAGCGGGAGGGGAGACCCAGTACTTC. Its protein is CASSPGLAGGETQYF.

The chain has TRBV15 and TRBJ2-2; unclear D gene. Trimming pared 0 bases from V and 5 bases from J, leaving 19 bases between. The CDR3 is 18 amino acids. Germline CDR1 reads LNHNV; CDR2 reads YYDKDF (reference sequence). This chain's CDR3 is CATSRDFLGQARTGELFF. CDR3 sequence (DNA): TGTGCCACCAGCAGAGACTTCTTGGGCCAGGCAAGGACCGGGGAGCTGTTTTTT. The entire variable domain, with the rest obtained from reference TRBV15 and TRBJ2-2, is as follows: DAMVIQNPRYQVTQFGKPVTLSCSQTLNHNVMYWYQQKSSQAPKLLFHYYDKDFNNEADTPDNFQSRRPNTSFCFLDIRSPGLGDTAMYLCATSRDFLGQARTGELFFGEGSRLTVL.

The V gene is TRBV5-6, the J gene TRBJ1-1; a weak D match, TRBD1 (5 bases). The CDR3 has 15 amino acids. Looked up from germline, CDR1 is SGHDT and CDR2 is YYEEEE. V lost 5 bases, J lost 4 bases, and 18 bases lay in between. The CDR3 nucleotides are TGTGCCAGCAGTCCACTTCAGGGTAGTAGCACTGAAGCTTTCTTT. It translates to CASSPLQGSSTEAFF.

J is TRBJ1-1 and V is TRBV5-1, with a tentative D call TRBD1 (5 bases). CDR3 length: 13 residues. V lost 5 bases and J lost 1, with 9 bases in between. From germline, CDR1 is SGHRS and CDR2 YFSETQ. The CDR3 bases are TGCGCCAGCAGAGTGGGGGAGAACACTGAAGCTTTCTTT. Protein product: CASRVGENTEAFF.

CDR3 sequence (DNA): TGTGCCAGCAGCCTCGGGGGGGGGCAGCCCCAGCATTTT. Protein: CASSLGGGQPQHF. The rearrangement uses TRBV14 and TRBJ1-5; weak D call: TRBD1 (5 bases). CDR1 SGHDN and CDR2 FVKESK come from the germline V gene. CDR3 length: 13 residues. Trimming removed 4 bases from V and 7 bases from J, with 11 bases in between.

The CDR3 protein is CASSVASGRRSGELFF. CDR3 DNA: TGTGCCAGCAGCGTAGCCAGCGGACGGAGGAGCGGGGAGCTGTTTTTT. The chain joins TRBV9 to TRBJ2-2; possibly TRBD2 for D (5 bases). Germline CDR1 and CDR2: SGDLS and YYNGEE. The CDR3 spans 16 residues. The V gene lost 0 bases and the J gene lost 7 bases, with 16 bases spanning the gap. The full variable domain, its missing parts supplied by reference TRBV9 and TRBJ2-2, is DSGVTQTPKHLITATGQRVTLRCSPRSGDLSVYWYQQSLDQGLQFLIQYYNGEERAKGNILERFSAQQFPDLHSELNLSSLELGDSALYFCASSVASGRRSGELFFGEGSRLTVL.

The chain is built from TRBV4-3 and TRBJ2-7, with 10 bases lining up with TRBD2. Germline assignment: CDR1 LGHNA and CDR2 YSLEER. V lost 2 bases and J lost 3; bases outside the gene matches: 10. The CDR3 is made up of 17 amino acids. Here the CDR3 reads CASSQPGTSAPVYEQYF. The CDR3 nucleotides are TGCGCCAGCAGCCAACCCGGGACTAGCGCTCCCGTCTACGAGCAGTACTTC.

CDR3 coding DNA: TGTGCCAGCAGCTCAACCGGGCTTTCTAGCGGGAGTACAGATACGCAGTATTTT. It is translated as CASSSTGLSSGSTDTQYF. The chain uses TRBV11-2 and TRBJ2-3, with 10 bases identical to TRBD2. CDR1 SGHAT and CDR2 FQNNGV come from the germline V gene. This CDR3 comprises 18 residues. V shed 4 bases and J 3 bases; nucleotides not matched to a gene: 13.

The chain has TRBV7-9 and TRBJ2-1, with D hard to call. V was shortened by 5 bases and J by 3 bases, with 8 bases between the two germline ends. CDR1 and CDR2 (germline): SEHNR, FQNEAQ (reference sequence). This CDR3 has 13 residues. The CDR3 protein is CASSNWDYNEQFF. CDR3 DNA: TGTGCCAGCAGCAACTGGGACTACAATGAGCAGTTCTTC.

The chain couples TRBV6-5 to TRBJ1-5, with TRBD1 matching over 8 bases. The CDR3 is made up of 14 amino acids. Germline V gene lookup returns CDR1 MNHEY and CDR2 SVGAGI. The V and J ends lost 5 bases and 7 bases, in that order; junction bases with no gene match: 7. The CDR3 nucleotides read TGTGCCAGCAGTACCCGGACAGGGAGCCAGCCCCAGCATTTT. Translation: CASSTRTGSQPQHF.

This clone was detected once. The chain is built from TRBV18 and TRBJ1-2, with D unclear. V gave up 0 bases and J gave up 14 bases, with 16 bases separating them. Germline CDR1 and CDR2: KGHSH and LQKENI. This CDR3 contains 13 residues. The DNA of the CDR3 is TGTGCCAGCTCACCACCGGCGCAGACTATGGTTACCTTC. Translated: CASSPPAQTMVTF.

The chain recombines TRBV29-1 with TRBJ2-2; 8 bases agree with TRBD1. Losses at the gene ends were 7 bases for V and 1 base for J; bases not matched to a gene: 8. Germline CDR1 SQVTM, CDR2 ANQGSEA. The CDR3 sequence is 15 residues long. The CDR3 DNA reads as TGCAGCGCCGACACCGGGACAGGGAACACCGGGGAGCTGTTTTTT. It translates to CSADTGTGNTGELFF.

The CDR3 DNA is TGCGCCAGCAGCCAAGACCCTCATGTGTTAGCGGGACCGGAGAGTACGCAGTATTTT. This gives the protein CASSQDPHVLAGPESTQYF. This sequence joins TRBV4-3 and TRBJ2-3; 8 bases fit TRBD2. V lost 0 bases and J lost 8; bases outside the gene matches: 19. This CDR3 is 19 amino acids long. Looked up from germline, CDR1 is LGHNA and CDR2 is YSLEER.

The CDR3 DNA sequence: TGTGCCAGCAGTCCATCGAGCTCCTACGAGCAGTACGTC. Translated: CASSPSSSYEQYV. The chain uses TRBV28 and TRBJ2-7; D remains ambiguous. The CDR3 is made up of 13 amino acids. V was trimmed by 5 bases and J by 0 bases, leaving 8 bases between them. In germline, CDR1 is MDHEN, CDR2 SYDVKM.

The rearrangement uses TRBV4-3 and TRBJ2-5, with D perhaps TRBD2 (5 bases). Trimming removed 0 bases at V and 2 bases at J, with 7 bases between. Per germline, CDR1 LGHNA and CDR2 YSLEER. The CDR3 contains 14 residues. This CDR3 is CASSQDWTQETQYF. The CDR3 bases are TGCGCCAGCAGCCAAGATTGGACTCAAGAGACCCAGTACTTC.

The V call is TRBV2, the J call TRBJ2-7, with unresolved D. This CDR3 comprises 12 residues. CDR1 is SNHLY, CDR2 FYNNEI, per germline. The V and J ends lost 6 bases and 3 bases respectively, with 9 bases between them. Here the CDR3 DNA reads TGTGCCAGCAGCGAGGAGTACTACGAGCAGTACGTC. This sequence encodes CASSEEYYEQYV.

Written as DNA, the CDR3 is TGTGCCAGCAGCCCCGCCGAAGGGGCGATGCTAGCGGAAAAGTACTTC. Protein sequence: CASSPAEGAMLAEKYF. V is TRBV7-2 and J is TRBJ2-5; 7 bases line up with TRBD2. CDR1 is SGHTA, CDR2 FQGNSA, per germline. Trimming removed 5 bases from V and 12 bases from J; junction bases left unmatched: 21. The CDR3 has 16 residues.

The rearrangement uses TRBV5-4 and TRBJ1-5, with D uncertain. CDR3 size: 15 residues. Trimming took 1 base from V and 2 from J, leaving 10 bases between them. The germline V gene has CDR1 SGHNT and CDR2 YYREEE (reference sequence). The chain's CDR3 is CASSLYSGGNQPQHF. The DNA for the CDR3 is TGTGCCAGCAGCTTGTATTCGGGTGGCAATCAGCCCCAGCATTTT. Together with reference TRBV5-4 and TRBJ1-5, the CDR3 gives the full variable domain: ETGVTQSPTHLIKTRGQQVTLRCSSQSGHNTVSWYQQALGQGPQFIFQYYREEENGRGNFPPRFSGLQFPNYSSELNVNALELDDSALYLCASSLYSGGNQPQHFGDGTRLSIL.

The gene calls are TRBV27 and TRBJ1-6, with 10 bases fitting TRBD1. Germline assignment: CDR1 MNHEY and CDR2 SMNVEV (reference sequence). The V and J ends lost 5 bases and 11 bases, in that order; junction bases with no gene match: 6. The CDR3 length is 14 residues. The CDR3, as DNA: TGTGCCAGCAGTCCGGGACAGGGGTATACACCCCTCCACTTT. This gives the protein CASSPGQGYTPLHF.